Sequencing of this TCR beta chain was carried out in a study of OX40 agonist ivuxolimab in advanced cancers. Sequencing was performed with immunoSEQ multiplex PCR; in TCRdb, only in-frame clones are kept and a portion is missing. The sample lists 25,000 to 30,000 clones, around four fifths seen once, with more than 20% in the top ten. V gave up 3 bases and J gave up 2 bases; unmatched junction bases: 8. Looked up from germline, CDR1 is SGDLS and CDR2 is YYNGEE. This CDR3 is 15 amino acids long. This TCR derives from an adult with an advanced solid tumor such as melanoma, head and neck, liver or kidney cancer. This sequence joins TRBV9 and TRBJ2-7; the match to TRBD1 covers 7 bases. The material sequenced was CD4+ or CD8+ T cells sorted from blood, taken in a trial of the OX40 agonist ivuxolimab. CDR3 amino acids: CASSAWGQGAYEQYF. The CDR3 DNA sequence: TGTGCCAGCAGCGCTTGGGGGCAGGGGGCCTACGAGCAGTACTTC.